This T cell receptor beta chain appears in the sequencing data of a study of blood T cell repertoires in COVID-19. Only in-frame clones appear in the TCRdb table, and some are missing; sequencing was by immunoSEQ multiplex PCR. The sample lists under 200,000 clones, more than 80% occurring once. This TCR was sampled from a young woman who had recovered from COVID-19. The sample consisted of PBMCs or T cells enriched from blood (not recorded which).

As DNA, the CDR3 is TGTGCCAGCAGTGTCGGGACAGGCTATGGCTACACCTTC. This encodes CASSVGTGYGYTF. The V call is TRBV25-1, the J call TRBJ1-2; 8 bases match TRBD1. Trimming took 4 bases from V and 4 from J; bases not matched to a gene: 2. Germline CDR1 is MGHDK and CDR2 is SYGVNS. The CDR3 covers 13 residues.